Shown below are 21 T cell receptor beta chains from a single sample sequenced in a study of cytomegalovirus exposure and HLA in healthy donors. The PCR used 60 Vbeta and 13 Jbeta primers. The repertoire was sequenced with immunoSEQ multiplex PCR; TCRdb's copy has only in-frame clones and lacks some. The sample contains approximately 160,000 clones, roughly 80% of which appear only once. Material: PBMCs. These TCRs come from a man in his fifties or sixties in good health and CMV-seropositive.

On this clone: A junction end diverges from the germline sequence, so it may reflect a read error. This rearrangement joins TRBV4-1 to TRBJ1-1, with TRBD1 as a possible D gene (5 bases). Germline V gene lookup returns CDR1 MGHRA and CDR2 YSYEKL. CDR3 length: 16 residues. CDR3 DNA: TGCGCCAGCAGCCAAGAGGAGTGGTCAGGGAACCCTGAAGCTTTCTTT. Protein product: CASSQEEWSGNPEAFF.

The gene calls are TRBV4-2 and TRBJ2-3, with D possibly being TRBD2 (6 bases). CDR3 length equals 17 residues. The germline CDR1 and CDR2 sequences are LGHNA and YNFKEQ. Trimming stripped 3 bases from V and 2 bases from J, with 18 bases between. CDR3 protein: CASSHTRGGLPTDTQYF. The CDR3 DNA reads as TGTGCCAGCAGCCATACGCGGGGCGGACTTCCCACAGATACGCAGTATTTT.

The chain recombines TRBV5-1 with TRBJ2-3; 7 bases fit TRBD1. After removal of 5 bases from V and 1 base from J, the junction contained 7 bases not matched to a gene. Germline assignment: CDR1 SGHRS and CDR2 YFSETQ. This CDR3 has 15 residues. In DNA form, the CDR3 reads TGCGCCAGCAGATCTATCGGGACAGGCACAGATACGCAGTATTTT. Amino acid sequence: CASRSIGTGTDTQYF.

This clone occurred a few times. The genes are TRBV19 and TRBJ1-1; D not resolved. The germline gives CDR1 LNHDA, CDR2 SQIVND (reference sequence). This CDR3 contains 13 residues. Trimming left V 2 bases short and J 1 base short, with 5 bases between. This chain's CDR3 is CASSITANTEAFF. As DNA, the CDR3 is TGTGCCAGTAGTATAACAGCGAACACTGAAGCTTTCTTT.

The rearrangement joins TRBV14 to TRBJ2-1, with D unclear. The CDR3 loop spans 18 amino acids. V was shortened by 2 bases and J by 2 bases, with 19 bases between the two germline ends. Germline CDR1 SGHDN, CDR2 FVKESK. CDR3 region: CASSQTPRYMGTYNEQFF. The DNA of the CDR3 is TGTGCCAGCAGCCAAACCCCCCGATACATGGGCACCTACAATGAGCAGTTCTTC.

This chain connects TRBV27 to TRBJ1-2; weak D call: TRBD1 (5 bases). This CDR3 contains 13 residues. Trimming stripped 2 bases from V and 5 bases from J, with 9 bases between. Germline-derived CDR1 and CDR2 are MNHEY and SMNVEV (reference sequence). The CDR3 sequence is CASSLAGPYGYTF. For the CDR3, the DNA is TGTGCCAGCAGTTTAGCAGGGCCATATGGCTACACCTTC.

This chain joins TRBV9 and TRBJ1-3, with a weak D call TRBD1 (5 bases). The length of the CDR3 is 15 residues. Trimming took 0 bases from V and 6 from J, leaving 13 bases between them. The germline V gene has CDR1 SGDLS and CDR2 YYNGEE. The CDR3 nucleotides read TGTGCCAGCAGCGTAGACTTTGGGGGGGTAAACACCATATATTTT. As protein: CASSVDFGGVNTIYF. The whole variable domain, remainder taken from reference TRBV9 and TRBJ1-3, is DSGVTQTPKHLITATGQRVTLRCSPRSGDLSVYWYQQSLDQGLQFLIQYYNGEERAKGNILERFSAQQFPDLHSELNLSSLELGDSALYFCASSVDFGGVNTIYFGEGSWLTVV.

The chain employs TRBV2 and TRBJ1-2; no reliable D call. V was clipped by 1 base and J by 6 bases, with 6 bases between them. CDR1 and CDR2 from the germline V gene are SNHLY and FYNNEI. The CDR3 loop spans 12 amino acids. The CDR3 DNA reads TGTGCCAGCAGTGAAGGCTCAGATGGCTACACCTTC. As protein: CASSEGSDGYTF.

This clone was seen a single time. The gene calls are TRBV14 and TRBJ2-3, with 12 bases fitting TRBD2. Germline-derived CDR1 and CDR2 are SGHDN and FVKESK. The CDR3 runs 18 residues. V gave up 0 bases and J gave up 2 bases; unmatched junction bases: 6. CDR3 region: CASSQDPGLAGPTDTQYF. For the CDR3, the DNA is TGTGCCAGCAGCCAAGACCCCGGACTAGCGGGACCCACAGATACGCAGTATTTT.

The chain has TRBV5-7 and TRBJ1-4, with TRBD1 as a possible D gene (5 bases). TRBV5-7 is an ORF, and what it does is uncertain. This CDR3 is built from 15 residues. Deletions cut 4 bases from V and 6 bases from J, with 16 bases between. This chain's CDR3 is CASSRSSGTHEKLFF. CDR3 DNA sequence: TGTGCCAGCAGCCGCTCTAGCGGGACCCATGAAAAACTGTTTTTT.

The chain joins TRBV28 to TRBJ2-7, with 12 bases matching TRBD2. This CDR3 region has 16 residues. Germline assignment: CDR1 MDHEN and CDR2 SYDVKM. V lost 6 bases to trimming and J lost 3 bases; unmatched junction nucleotides: 9. CDR3 residues: CASSHRGLAGFYEQYF. The DNA for the CDR3 is TGTGCCAGCAGCCACCGAGGACTAGCGGGATTCTACGAGCAGTACTTC.

This chain uses TRBV5-1 with TRBJ1-6, with D hard to call. With 2 bases removed from V and 7 bases from J, the gap between germline ends came to 7 bases. CDR3 length: 13 residues. The germline CDR1 and CDR2 sequences are SGHRS and YFSETQ. The CDR3 sequence is CASSFLLNSPLHF. CDR3 sequence (DNA): TGCGCCAGCAGCTTCCTCCTAAATTCACCCCTCCACTTT.

The chain carries TRBV18 and TRBJ2-2, with D perhaps TRBD1 (6 bases). The V and J ends lost 6 bases and 0 bases respectively, with 14 bases between them. This CDR3 comprises 16 residues. CDR1 is KGHSH, CDR2 LQKENI, per germline. The CDR3 sequence is CASSGRGTPNTGELFF. CDR3 sequence (DNA): TGTGCCAGCTCGGGAAGGGGGACCCCGAACACCGGGGAGCTGTTTTTT.

The rearrangement joins TRBV9 to TRBJ2-2, with 13 bases that match TRBD2. Germline CDR1 is SGDLS and CDR2 is YYNGEE. Trimming removed 0 bases from V and 3 bases from J; junction bases left unmatched: 8. The CDR3 runs to 19 residues. CDR3 in amino acids: CASSVVGLAGNTDTGELFF. DNA for the CDR3: TGTGCCAGCAGCGTAGTGGGACTAGCGGGAAATACGGACACCGGGGAGCTGTTTTTT.

The chain combines TRBV6-5 with TRBJ2-2; no firm D call. Germline V CDR1 and CDR2: MNHEY, SVGAGI. Trimming shortened V by 2 bases and J by 6 bases, and 7 bases separated the two germline ends. This CDR3 region has 13 residues. The CDR3: CASSYDWAGELFF. The CDR3 DNA sequence: TGTGCCAGCAGTTACGACTGGGCCGGGGAGCTGTTTTTT.

The V and J genes are TRBV19 and TRBJ2-1, with D unresolved. The CDR3 loop spans 14 amino acids. Germline V gene sequence: CDR1 LNHDA, CDR2 SQIVND (reference sequence). V was pared by 5 bases and J by 9 bases, with 17 bases between. The CDR3 is CASSLSVSFGEQFF. The CDR3, as DNA: TGTGCCAGTAGTCTCAGCGTATCTTTTGGTGAGCAGTTCTTC.

In its sample, this clone was seen a few times. V and J are TRBV30 and TRBJ2-3, with TRBD2 matching 7 bases. The CDR3 totals 12 residues. J gave up 3 bases and V 5 bases, and 2 bases lay outside the gene matches. The germline CDR1 and CDR2 sequences are GTSNPN and SVGIG (reference sequence). The CDR3 sequence: CAWGLGTDTQYF. CDR3 in DNA: TGTGCCTGGGGACTAGGGACAGATACGCAGTATTTT.

This chain links TRBV9 with TRBJ2-1, with D perhaps TRBD1 (6 bases). The CDR3 spans 17 residues. Trimming cost V 0 bases and J 0 bases, with 13 bases left between them. Germline values: CDR1 SGDLS, CDR2 YYNGEE. The CDR3 protein is CASSVGPGASSYNEQFF. The CDR3 bases are TGTGCCAGCAGCGTAGGTCCAGGGGCCAGCTCCTACAATGAGCAGTTCTTC.

The chain has TRBV18 and TRBJ1-4, with 9 bases identical to TRBD1. The germline V gene has CDR1 KGHSH and CDR2 LQKENI. J lost 5 bases, V lost 6 bases, and 4 bases had no gene match. This CDR3 comprises 14 residues. This chain's CDR3 is CASSPGQGNEKLFF. As DNA, the CDR3 is TGTGCCAGCTCCCCAGGACAGGGGAATGAAAAACTGTTTTTT.

The chain recombines TRBV30 with TRBJ2-6; D is unresolved. Per the germline V gene, CDR1 is GTSNPN and CDR2 is SVGIG (reference sequence). The V end was cut by 1 base, the J end by 0 bases, with 7 bases between. This CDR3 is built from 15 residues. CDR3 region: CAWSGAFSGANVLTF. The CDR3 DNA is TGTGCCTGGAGTGGAGCTTTCTCTGGGGCCAACGTCCTGACTTTC.

A word on this clone: Other DNA variants within this sample encode the same CDR3. The chain combines TRBV7-8 with TRBJ1-3; 7 bases agree with TRBD1. The CDR3 totals 16 residues. J was trimmed by 4 bases and V by 5 bases; bases with no gene match: 11. Germline loops: CDR1 SGHVS, CDR2 FQNEAQ. CDR3 protein: CASSHPQGTGGNTIYF. In nucleotides, the CDR3 is TGTGCCAGCAGCCACCCACAGGGGACGGGGGGAAACACCATATATTTT.